This is a list of T cell receptor beta chains from one sample in a study of post-analysis software for immune sequencing data. A single record per CDR3 protein comes from TCRdb applying MiXCR to the PCR reads. The data show 700,000 to 900,000 distinct CDR3 sequences, roughly 50% seen once. The sequenced sample was blood. All receptors come from a girl between 10 and 17 years old with multiple sclerosis. CDR3s include the opening cysteine and the closing phenylalanine or tryptophan. D genes are given only for firm matches. Clone size is shown for a subset of rows, as once, few, many or a class of expanded clone.

size | J | V | D | CDR3 | DNA
- | TRBJ2-6 | TRBV10-3 | - | CAISESMPGTSGANVLTF | TGTGCCATCAGTGAGTCGATGCCAGGCACCTCTGGGGCCAACGTCCTGACTTTC
- | TRBJ1-1 | TRBV3-1 | TRBD1 | CASGQGAEAFF | TGTGCCAGCGGGCAGGGGGCTGAAGCTTTCTTT
few | TRBJ2-5 | TRBV24-1 | - | CATSDLMETQYF | TGTGCCACCAGTGATTTAATGGAGACCCAGTACTTC
- | TRBJ1-2 | TRBV20-1 | - | CSAREGFSYGYTF | TGCAGTGCTAGAGAGGGATTTTCCTATGGCTACACCTTC
few | TRBJ2-1 | TRBV20-1 | - | CSARDPGGHSYNEQFF | TGCAGTGCTAGAGATCCTGGCGGCCATTCCTACAATGAGCAGTTCTTC
- | TRBJ2-3 | TRBV10-3 | - | CAISESKDTQYF | TGTGCCATCAGTGAGTCTAAAGATACGCAGTATTTT
- | TRBJ2-7 | TRBV29-1 | - | CSVEMEALYEQYF | TGCAGCGTTGAAATGGAGGCGCTCTACGAGCAGTACTTC
- | TRBJ2-1 | TRBV7-9 | - | CAGGHNSYNEQFF | TGTGCCGGGGGTCACAACTCCTACAATGAGCAGTTCTTC
many | TRBJ2-3 | TRBV12-5 | - | CASGLVTSSTDTQYF | TGTGCTAGTGGTTTGGTAACTTCTAGCACAGATACGCAGTATTTT
few | TRBJ2-1 | TRBV29-1 | TRBD2 | CSVEDPGLAGVGYNEQFF | TGCAGCGTTGAAGATCCGGGACTAGCGGGAGTAGGGTACAATGAGCAGTTCTTC
few | TRBJ2-1 | TRBV4-2 | - | CASSQPPRGFEQFF | TGTGCCAGCAGCCAACCCCCCCGGGGCTTTGAGCAGTTCTTC
- | TRBJ2-1 | TRBV6-6 | TRBD2 | CASSDLAGGENEQFF | TGTGCCAGCAGTGACCTCGCGGGGGGGGAGAATGAGCAGTTCTTC
few | TRBJ1-2 | TRBV4-2 | - | CASSQAVSPNYGYTF | TGTGCCAGCAGCCAAGCGGTATCCCCTAACTATGGCTACACCTTC
- | TRBJ2-7 | TRBV20-1 | TRBD2 | CSARATSGNEQYF | TGCAGTGCTAGGGCGACTAGCGGGAACGAGCAGTACTTC
- | TRBJ2-1 | TRBV7-9 | - | CASSAEYNEQFF | TGTGCCAGCAGCGCCGAATACAATGAGCAGTTCTTC
- | TRBJ2-7 | TRBV7-9 | - | CAGSPGDTPYEQYF | TGTGCCGGCAGCCCAGGGGACACCCCCTACGAGCAGTACTTC
few | TRBJ2-7 | TRBV13 | - | CASRVGSYEQYF | TGTGCCAGCCGAGTGGGCTCCTACGAGCAGTACTTC
- | TRBJ1-2 | TRBV29-1 | - | CSVDESGLGDYGYTF | TGCAGCGTTGATGAGTCGGGGCTGGGGGACTATGGCTACACCTTC
few | TRBJ2-1 | TRBV7-2 | - | CASSPAVYQGTGSYNEQFF | TGTGCCAGCAGCCCCGCTGTTTATCAGGGTACGGGTTCCTACAATGAGCAGTTCTTC
- | TRBJ2-5 | TRBV20-1 | - | CSAQGQPGVETQYF | TGCAGTGCTCAAGGCCAGCCCGGGGTGGAGACCCAGTACTTC
- | TRBJ2-5 | TRBV25-1 | TRBD1 | CASSATGGKQYF | TGTGCCAGCAGTGCTACAGGGGGTAAGCAGTACTTC
few | TRBJ2-1 | TRBV7-2 | TRBD2 | CASSSGLPIYNEQFF | TGTGCCAGCAGCTCGGGACTACCCATCTACAATGAGCAGTTCTTC
- | TRBJ2-3 | TRBV6-1 | TRBD2 | CASSEAGLAGVDTQYF | TGTGCCAGCAGTGAAGCGGGACTAGCGGGAGTAGATACGCAGTATTTT
- | TRBJ2-7 | TRBV29-1 | TRBD1 | CSVRPRTGAHEQYF | TGCAGCGTTCGACCTCGGACAGGGGCTCACGAGCAGTACTTC
- | TRBJ2-5 | TRBV11-2 | TRBD2 | CASSLELAEETQYF | TGTGCCAGCAGCTTAGAACTAGCGGAAGAGACCCAGTACTTC
- | TRBJ1-4 | TRBV27 | - | CASSPGAATNEKLFF | TGTGCCAGCAGTCCAGGCGCAGCAACTAATGAAAAACTGTTTTTT
- | TRBJ2-3 | TRBV7-9 | TRBD2 | CASSSTSGRGIRTDTQYF | TGTGCCAGCAGCTCGACTAGCGGGAGGGGTATTCGCACAGATACGCAGTATTTT
- | TRBJ2-1 | TRBV20-1 | TRBD2 | CSAPSAGGHNEQFF | TGCAGTGCCCCTTCGGCGGGAGGGCACAATGAGCAGTTCTTC
- | TRBJ2-1 | TRBV7-9 | - | CASSQDPCMFF | TGTGCCAGCAGCCAAGACCCCTGTATGTTCTTC
- | TRBJ1-5 | TRBV12-3/TRBV12-4 | - | CASTPRSALNSNQPQHF | TGTGCCAGCACCCCAAGGAGTGCCCTTAATAGCAATCAGCCCCAGCATTTT
few | TRBJ2-1 | TRBV24-1 | - | CATSDRKPNPSNEQFF | TGTGCCACCAGTGATAGGAAGCCAAACCCCTCCAATGAGCAGTTCTTC
few | TRBJ2-7 | TRBV12-3/TRBV12-4 | - | CASSFELLGRQYF | TGTGCCAGCAGTTTCGAGCTGCTTGGCAGGCAGTACTTC
- | TRBJ2-7 | TRBV20-1 | - | CSAREGLLYEQYF | TGCAGTGCTAGAGAGGGGCTTCTCTACGAGCAGTACTTC
- | TRBJ1-5 | TRBV12-3/TRBV12-4 | - | CASKGPTPQPQHF | TGTGCCAGCAAGGGACCTACTCCTCAGCCCCAGCATTTT
few | TRBJ2-7 | TRBV6-5 | TRBD1 | CASRKGQGNSYEQYF | TGTGCCAGCAGAAAAGGACAGGGGAACTCCTACGAGCAGTACTTC
- | TRBJ1-2 | TRBV6-6 | TRBD1 | CASRLTTGDNGYTF | TGTGCCAGCAGGCTGACCACAGGGGATAATGGCTACACCTTC
few | TRBJ2-3 | TRBV14 | TRBD2 | CASSQDLPASGRPAQYF | TGTGCCAGCAGCCAAGACCTCCCTGCTAGCGGGAGACCTGCGCAGTATTTT
- | TRBJ2-5 | TRBV20-1 | - | CSARGHESQETQYF | TGCAGTGCTAGGGGTCACGAATCACAAGAGACCCAGTACTTC
few | TRBJ2-7 | TRBV12-3/TRBV12-4 | - | CASSPPLNRAHEQYF | TGTGCCAGCAGTCCCCCATTGAACAGGGCCCACGAGCAGTACTTC
once | TRBJ2-6 | TRBV7-2 | TRBD1 | CASSPVMPGQGSGANVLTF | TGTGCCAGCAGCCCAGTAATGCCGGGACAGGGCTCTGGGGCCAACGTCCTGACTTTC
once | TRBJ2-5 | TRBV5-1 | - | CASSLAPQGGETQYF | TGCGCCAGCAGCCTAGCCCCACAGGGTGGGGAGACCCAGTACTTC
- | TRBJ1-2 | TRBV29-1 | TRBD1 | CSVEDRGGYTF | TGCAGCGTTGAGGACAGGGGTGGCTACACCTTC
few | TRBJ2-1 | TRBV5-6 | TRBD2 | CASNTGLAGDEQFF | TGTGCCAGCAACACGGGACTAGCGGGAGATGAGCAGTTCTTC
few | TRBJ2-1 | TRBV11-1 | TRBD2 | CASSVTSGGVHEQFF | TGTGCCAGCAGCGTAACTAGCGGAGGGGTCCATGAGCAGTTCTTC
- | TRBJ1-2 | TRBV9 | - | CASSVAGGFTF | TGTGCCAGCAGCGTAGCTGGGGGGTTCACCTTC
- | TRBJ1-5 | TRBV6-6 | TRBD1 | CASSPGQEWQPQHF | TGTGCCAGCAGTCCCGGACAGGAATGGCAGCCCCAGCATTTT
- | TRBJ1-2 | TRBV29-1 | - | CSVAPRGSYGYTF | TGCAGCGTTGCACCGAGGGGGTCCTATGGCTACACCTTC
- | TRBJ1-1 | TRBV4-3 | TRBD1 | CASSQDRAGGTEAFF | TGCGCCAGCAGCCAAGATCGGGCAGGGGGAACTGAAGCTTTCTTT
- | TRBJ2-7 | TRBV6-1 | TRBD1 | CASRDSRGTGASYEQYF | TGTGCCAGTAGGGATAGTCGAGGCACAGGGGCCTCCTACGAGCAGTACTTC
- | TRBJ2-5 | TRBV30 | - | CAWSVESGPQYF | TGTGCCTGGAGTGTAGAATCAGGGCCGCAGTACTTC
- | TRBJ2-3 | TRBV12-3/TRBV12-4 | TRBD1 | CASSLVMAGGNSDTQYF | TGTGCCAGCAGTTTAGTTATGGCAGGGGGAAATTCAGATACGCAGTATTTT
- | TRBJ2-3 | TRBV20-1 | TRBD2 | CSARDRLAGGTSTDTQYF | TGCAGTGCTAGAGATAGGCTAGCGGGAGGCACTAGCACAGATACGCAGTATTTT
few | TRBJ2-1 | TRBV10-3 | - | CAIRTNGPEETNEQFF | TGTGCCATCAGGACGAATGGCCCAGAAGAGACAAATGAGCAGTTCTTC
- | TRBJ1-1 | TRBV29-1 | - | CSAFHEGLTEAFF | TGCAGCGCCTTTCATGAGGGGCTCACTGAAGCTTTCTTT
once | TRBJ1-4 | TRBV29-1 | TRBD1 | CSGGTGNSEKLFF | TGCAGCGGTGGGACAGGCAACAGCGAAAAACTGTTTTTT
- | TRBJ2-7 | TRBV7-6 | TRBD1 | CASSLAIGTASYEQYF | TGTGCCAGCAGCTTAGCGATAGGGACAGCCTCCTACGAGCAGTACTTC
few | TRBJ2-3 | TRBV20-1 | TRBD2 | CSARVIVAGGPTDTQYF | TGCAGTGCTAGAGTCATAGTAGCGGGAGGGCCTACAGATACGCAGTATTTT
- | TRBJ2-7 | TRBV15 | TRBD1 | CATNATGDGSYEQYF | TGTGCCACCAACGCTACAGGGGATGGGTCCTACGAGCAGTACTTC